This TCR beta chain was profiled in a study of spatial heterogeneity in lung cancer. Study context: Alpha-chain sequences were detected in numbers that were consistently lower than beta-chain sequences. Notes on the study in general: Tumor mutation count correlated with how many alpha and beta TCRs expanded intratumorally. Tallies of expanded TCRs, which were sorted into ubiquitous and regional groups, correlated with counts of ubiquitous and regional nonsynonymous mutations, respectively.

Documented time point: sample taken at primary tumor resection. Frozen PBMC, nontumor lung or tumor provided whole RNA, which was sequenced unsorted. By its share, this clonotype is medium-sized. The antigen is not known. Found in a library prepared for alpha chains, this beta chain is an off-target read, and its abundance has little meaning. TCRdb passed the 5' RACE reads through MiXCR, listing each CDR3 protein once. The sample contains around 1,600 distinct CDR3 sequences, 10% of which appear only once. The TCR originated in a female donor with early-stage non-small cell lung cancer. This sample comprised lung tumor tissue, obtained at surgery.

CDR3 sequence: CASRTSGGAETQYF. The CDR3, as DNA: TGTGCCAGCAGGACTAGCGGGGGGGCGGAGACCCAGTACTTC. The J gene is TRBJ2-5, the V gene TRBV6-5, with 14 bases lining up with TRBD2. With V trimmed by 6 bases and J by 5 bases, 2 bases remained unmatched. CDR3 size: 14 residues. The germline V gene encodes CDR1 MNHEY and CDR2 SVGAGI.